Presented here are 4 T cell receptor beta chains from one specimen sequenced in a study of blood T cell repertoires in COVID-19. Data came from immunoSEQ multiplex PCR; TCRdb stores just in-frame clones and leaves some out. The data show 150,000 to 200,000 clones, approximately 90% seen once. The sample was PBMCs or T cells enriched from blood (not recorded which). The receptors originated from a woman between 18 and 29 years old who had recovered from COVID-19.

The DNA of the CDR3 is TGTGCCAGTAGTAGTCTAGCGGGAGCTGCTTCCTACAATGAGCAGTTCTTC. Its translation: CASSSLAGAASYNEQFF. The J gene is TRBJ2-1, the V gene TRBV19; 10 bases agree with TRBD2. The CDR3 consists of 17 residues. Germline CDR1 reads LNHDA; CDR2 reads SQIVND (reference sequence). J gave up 1 base and V 4 bases, and 7 bases lay outside the gene matches.

V gene TRBV7-9 combines with J gene TRBJ2-1; D call uncertain. The length of the CDR3 is 12 residues. In germline, CDR1 is SEHNR, CDR2 FQNEAQ (reference sequence). V lost 5 bases, J lost 7 bases, and 9 bases lay in between. The CDR3 loop is CASSRHGNEQFF. The CDR3 DNA is TGTGCCAGCAGCCGACACGGTAATGAGCAGTTCTTC.

The chain is built from TRBV7-9 and TRBJ2-7; 7 bases map to TRBD2. The CDR3 contains 15 residues. The germline CDR1 and CDR2 sequences are SEHNR and FQNEAQ (reference sequence). With 5 bases clipped from V and 4 bases from J, the junction kept 11 bases outside the gene matches. The CDR3 DNA reads TGTGCCAGCAGCGCCAAACACCGGGGGGTGTACGAGCAGTACTTC. Amino acids: CASSAKHRGVYEQYF.

The chain employs TRBV19 and TRBJ2-2; possible D gene TRBD1, 6 bases. Trimming took off 5 bases at V and 5 bases at J, with 12 bases between the two ends. Germline V gene sequence: CDR1 LNHDA, CDR2 SQIVND (reference sequence). The CDR3 contains 14 residues. The CDR3 is CASSVKGGTGELFF. The CDR3 nucleotides read TGTGCCAGTAGTGTTAAAGGGGGAACCGGGGAGCTGTTTTTT.